The text below deals with one T cell receptor beta chain. The antigen remains unidentified. The data derive from a study of immune evolution from preneoplasia to lung adenocarcinoma. Patient tissue came from resections in Japan or China, 2014–2017. Histologic diagnosis was independently verified by two lung pathologists. Only in-frame clones appear in the TCRdb table, and some are missing; sequencing was by immunoSEQ multiplex PCR. The table lists several thousand clones, 70% to 80% of them singletons, with about 20% in the top ten. Study observations and caveats: Top clone frequencies peaked in normal lung, apparently declining through invasive adenocarcinoma. Later-stage lesions seemingly showed higher T cell density and diversity than normal lung.

This receptor was taken from a person aged 55-80 years with lung adenocarcinoma. The sample consisted of FFPE adjacent normal lung tissue.

DNA of the CDR3: TGTGCCAGCAGTGAGGAGGGCCACACTGAAGCTTTCTTT. Its translation: CASSEEGHTEAFF. J is TRBJ1-1 and V is TRBV2; D ambiguous. Germline V gene data show CDR1 as SNHLY and CDR2 as FYNNEI. V lost 3 bases to trimming and J lost 3 bases, with 8 bases between them. The length of the CDR3 is 13 residues.